These 9 T cell receptor beta chains came from one sample sequenced in a study of cytomegalovirus exposure and HLA in healthy donors. PCR primers comprised 60 Vbeta and 13 Jbeta primers. The assay was immunoSEQ multiplex PCR, and TCRdb's table has in-frame clones only and misses some. The sample records about 180,000 clones, around 73% being singletons. The sequencing sample was made of PBMCs. The source of these receptors is a man in his 60s in good health and CMV-seronegative.

This chain connects TRBV6-1 to TRBJ1-4; D is ambiguous. Trimming removed 8 bases at V and 8 bases at J, with 15 bases between. The CDR3 runs 13 residues. Germline V gene data show CDR1 as MNHNS and CDR2 as SASEGT. CDR3: CASLGEVGEKLFF. In DNA form, the CDR3 reads TGTGCCAGCCTCGGGGAGGTGGGAGAAAAACTGTTTTTT.

The chain recombines TRBV11-2 with TRBJ2-2, with 8 bases identical to TRBD2. The CDR3 is made up of 15 amino acids. Trimming at V came to 5 bases and at J to 7 bases, leaving 9 bases not matched to a gene. CDR1 is SGHAT and CDR2 is FQNNGV in the germline V gene. CDR3 DNA: TGTGCCAGCAGCACCAGCGGGAGCTGGGACGGGGAGCTGTTTTTT. Its protein product is CASSTSGSWDGELFF. The variable domain in full, with the rest retrieved from reference TRBV11-2 and TRBJ2-2, is EAGVAQSPRYKIIEKRQSVAFWCNPISGHATLYWYQQILGQGPKLLIQFQNNGVVDDSQLPKDRFSAERLKGVDSTLKIQPAKLEDSAVYLCASSTSGSWDGELFFGEGSRLTVL.

Comment on this clone: The junction departs from germline at one end; a sequencing error may be responsible. As DNA, the CDR3 is TGTGCCAGCAGTCCGGGGACAGTTAACTATGGCTACCCCTTC. Its protein product is CASSPGTVNYGYPF. This sequence joins TRBV27 and TRBJ1-2, with 7 bases lining up with TRBD1. The CDR3 totals 14 residues. CDR1 is MNHEY and CDR2 is SMNVEV in the germline V gene (reference sequence).

The V gene is TRBV5-1, the J gene TRBJ1-2; 9 bases map to TRBD1. V gave up 0 bases and J gave up 5 bases; unmatched junction bases: 5. CDR3 length equals 15 residues. CDR1 is SGHRS and CDR2 is YFSETQ in the germline V gene. CDR3 protein: CASSLVGQGQYGYTF. Written as DNA, the CDR3 is TGCGCCAGCAGCTTGGTGGGACAGGGACAGTATGGCTACACCTTC. Full variable domain (missing parts from reference TRBV5-1 and TRBJ1-2): KAGVTQTPRYLIKTRGQQVTLSCSPISGHRSVSWYQQTPGQGLQFLFEYFSETQRNKGNFPGRFSGRQFSNSRSEMNVSTLELGDSALYLCASSLVGQGQYGYTFGSGTRLTVV.

The chain has TRBV6-5 and TRBJ2-2; 7 bases agree with TRBD2. There are 14 residues in the CDR3. Germline-derived CDR1 and CDR2 are MNHEY and SVGAGI. V dropped 6 bases and J dropped 5; count of bases not matched to a gene: 6. Here the CDR3 DNA reads TGTGCCAGCAGCGGACTAGGTCGGACCGGGGAGCTGTTTTTT. As protein: CASSGLGRTGELFF.

The chain carries TRBV5-1 and TRBJ1-2; D might be TRBD1 (5 bases). The germline gives CDR1 SGHRS, CDR2 YFSETQ. The CDR3 length is 14 residues. Trimming pared 0 bases from V and 6 bases from J, leaving 12 bases between. CDR3 region: CASSLVQGGHGYTF. CDR3 DNA: TGCGCCAGCAGCTTGGTCCAGGGTGGACATGGCTACACCTTC.

The chain uses TRBV4-3 and TRBJ1-4; 8 bases fit TRBD1. This CDR3 has 13 residues. The germline V gene has CDR1 LGHNA and CDR2 YSLEER. V lost 3 bases and J lost 13; bases outside the gene matches: 7. The CDR3, as DNA: TGCGCCAGCAGCCAGGGACAGGAAGGCAGACTGTTTTTT. It translates to CASSQGQEGRLFF.

The V call is TRBV5-1, the J call TRBJ2-7, with TRBD2 matching over 9 bases. The CDR3 has 15 residues. J lost 2 bases, V lost 4 bases, and 7 bases had no gene match. CDR1 and CDR2 (germline): SGHRS, YFSETQ. The CDR3 sequence is CASSAGGAQAYEQYF. DNA for the CDR3: TGCGCCAGCAGCGCGGGGGGGGCCCAGGCCTACGAGCAGTACTTC.

The chain combines TRBV5-1 with TRBJ2-5, with D perhaps matching TRBD2 (5 bases). V lost 3 bases, J lost 3 bases, and 18 bases lay in between. The CDR3 contains 16 residues. Germline V lookup: CDR1 SGHRS, CDR2 YFSETQ. CDR3 sequence (DNA): TGCGCCAGCAGCTCAGGACGGAGACTATCCGAAGAGACCCAGTACTTC. Protein sequence: CASSSGRRLSEETQYF.